This T cell receptor beta chain was sequenced during a study of blood T cell repertoires in COVID-19. Study-level background: Researchers got acute and convalescent COVID-19 samples from the United States, Italy and Spain. PBMCs, B-cell-depleted T cells, or T cells provided the cDNA or gDNA that made up the material.

The authors' processing: Reference gene primer amplification in the assay estimated nucleated cell counts. Repertoires were generated with immunoSEQ multiplex PCR, while TCRdb's copy carries only in-frame clones and drops some. The V and J calls and clone size are taken from that table; D and trimming were inferred from the DNA. Of 300,000 or so clones listed, around 88% are singletons. CDR1 and CDR2 from the germline V gene are KGHSH and LQKENI. The V end was cut by 2 bases, the J end by 5 bases, with 18 bases between. The CDR3 length is 16 residues. This clonotype originated in a woman aged 45-65 years with acute or convalescent COVID-19. Sequencing was done on a sample of peripheral blood. J is TRBJ2-5 and V is TRBV18; a possible D gene is TRBD1 (5 bases). CDR3 DNA sequence: TGTGCCAGCTCACCAGCGAAGGGGATCCTAGGTGAGACCCAGTACTTC. Translating gives CASSPAKGILGETQYF.